The 26 T cell receptor beta chains reported below all come from one sample, sequenced in a study of CD8 T cells in Susac syndrome. Reverse transcription used about 0.45 to 1 ug RNA and random hexamers. In TCRdb, the immunoSEQ multiplex PCR reads were re-called with MiXCR into one record per CDR3 protein. The sample yields just under 95,000 distinct CDR3 sequences, around 94% seen once. The sequenced sample was CD4+ T cells from PBMCs. The source of these receptors is a human donor with Susac syndrome.

The chain uses TRBV3-1 and TRBJ2-7; 8 nucleotides align to TRBD2. The V gene's germline CDR1 is LGHDT and CDR2 YNNKEL (reference sequence). The V and J ends lost 4 bases and 0 bases, in that order; junction bases with no gene match: 5. The CDR3 has 15 residues. The CDR3 sequence: CASSLTGGGSYEQYF. CDR3 bases: TGTGCCAGCAGCCTTACCGGGGGGGGCTCCTACGAGCAGTACTTC.

V and J are TRBV12-3 or TRBV12-4 and TRBJ1-5; a weak D match, TRBD1 (5 bases). V lost 2 bases, J lost 2 bases, and 13 bases lay in between. The CDR3 is made up of 16 amino acids. CDR3 residues: CASSLKAGWGNQPQHF. CDR3 nucleotide sequence: TGTGCCAGCAGTTTAAAGGCAGGGTGGGGCAATCAGCCCCAGCATTTT.

This sequence joins TRBV7-9 and TRBJ2-7; 7 positions match TRBD2. Losses at the gene ends were 4 bases for V and 2 bases for J; bases not matched to a gene: 14. Germline CDR1 SEHNR, CDR2 FQNEAQ (reference sequence). The CDR3 extends over 17 amino acids. CDR3 sequence (DNA): TGTGCCAGCAGCTCCAAACCTTCTAGCGGTAGACCCTACGAGCAGTACTTC. It yields the protein CASSSKPSSGRPYEQYF.

CDR3 in DNA: TGCAGTGCTAGTACCCAGCCCTTCTATGGCTACACCTTC. Translation: CSASTQPFYGYTF. V gene TRBV20-1 combines with J gene TRBJ1-2; no reliable D call. Trimming shortened V by 3 bases and J by 4 bases, and 12 bases separated the two germline ends. CDR1 and CDR2 from the germline V gene are DFQATT and SNEGSKA (reference sequence). This CDR3 has 13 amino acids.

The chain employs TRBV5-1 and TRBJ1-4; D is undetermined. V lost 0 bases and J lost 8, with 11 bases in between. This CDR3 has 14 amino acids. CDR1 is SGHRS, CDR2 YFSETQ, per germline. CDR3 region: CASSLDGPREKLFF. The CDR3 DNA reads TGCGCCAGCAGCTTGGACGGTCCGCGGGAAAAACTGTTTTTT.

This chain links TRBV30 with TRBJ1-4; the D gene is possibly TRBD1 (5 bases). The CDR3 extends over 13 amino acids. The V end was cut by 4 bases, the J end by 3 bases, with 9 bases between. The germline CDR1 and CDR2 sequences are GTSNPN and SVGIG (reference sequence). The CDR3 region has the DNA TGTGCCTGGAAGCAGGGCCCTAATGAAAAACTGTTTTTT. This gives the protein CAWKQGPNEKLFF.

This chain joins TRBV9 and TRBJ1-1, with 9 positions matching TRBD1. J was trimmed by 13 bases and V by 3 bases; bases with no gene match: 10. Germline values: CDR1 SGDLS, CDR2 YYNGEE. This CDR3 comprises 13 residues. CDR3 in amino acids: CASSARDREGLFF. CDR3 sequence (DNA): TGTGCCAGCAGCGCCCGGGACAGGGAAGGGCTTTTCTTT.

The chain has TRBV7-2 and TRBJ2-7; TRBD1 matches at 11 bases. CDR3 length: 15 residues. Germline CDR1 SGHTA, CDR2 FQGNSA. The trim removed 4 bases at V and 3 bases at J, leaving 5 bases unmatched. The CDR3 sequence: CASSSPGQGGYEQYF. The CDR3 bases are TGTGCCAGCAGCTCCCCGGGACAGGGGGGCTACGAGCAGTACTTC. Using reference TRBV7-2 and TRBJ2-7 for the parts outside the CDR3, the full variable domain is GAGVSQSPSNKVTEKGKDVELRCDPISGHTALYWYRQSLGQGLEFLIYFQGNSAPDKSGLPSDRFSAERTGGSVSTLTIQRTQQEDSAVYLCASSSPGQGGYEQYFGPGTRLTVT.

This chain uses TRBV10-3 with TRBJ2-3; TRBD2 agrees at 7 bases. The germline V gene encodes CDR1 ENHRY and CDR2 SYGVKD. CDR3 length: 13 amino acids. The trim removed 10 bases at V and 2 bases at J, leaving 6 bases unmatched. DNA for the CDR3: TGTGCCACCTCTAGCGGTAACACAGATACGCAGTATTTT. This gives the protein CATSSGNTDTQYF.

The chain recombines TRBV4-1 with TRBJ2-1, with a tentative D call TRBD2 (5 bases). The CDR3 spans 14 residues. V lost 4 bases and J 4 bases, leaving 11 bases between the germline ends. Germline V gene sequence: CDR1 MGHRA, CDR2 YSYEKL. CDR3 amino acids: CASSPSRGYNEQFF. DNA for the CDR3: TGCGCCAGCAGCCCATCTCGGGGTTACAATGAGCAGTTCTTC.

This clonotype was picked up one time. The V call is TRBV3-1, the J call TRBJ2-7; D is undetermined. Germline CDR1 reads LGHDT; CDR2 reads YNNKEL (reference sequence). V gave up 2 bases and J gave up 0 bases, with 2 bases separating them. The CDR3 has 12 amino acids. The CDR3 is CASSQLSYEQYF. The CDR3 DNA reads as TGTGCCAGCAGCCAACTCTCCTACGAGCAGTACTTC.

The rearrangement joins TRBV6-2 or TRBV6-3 to TRBJ2-3; 9 bases fit TRBD1. The CDR3 loop spans 15 amino acids. V was clipped by 0 bases and J by 4 bases; unmatched bases: 2. Germline CDR1 MNHEY, CDR2 SVGEGT. CDR3 region: CASSYSGQGPDTQYF. The CDR3 DNA reads TGTGCCAGCAGTTACTCGGGACAGGGTCCAGATACGCAGTATTTT.

The chain links TRBV12-3 or TRBV12-4 to TRBJ2-2; TRBD1 matches 8 bases. Trimming took 6 bases from V and 3 from J; bases not matched to a gene: 6. The CDR3 spans 15 residues. The CDR3 DNA reads as TGTGCCAGCAGGGAGGACAGGGAGTACACCGGGGAGCTGTTTTTT. Protein: CASREDREYTGELFF.

This chain uses TRBV20-1 with TRBJ1-3; weak D call: TRBD1 (6 bases). Germline CDR1 and CDR2: DFQATT and SNEGSKA (reference sequence). The germline V and J ends were trimmed by 0 bases and 6 bases, with 18 bases remaining between them. This CDR3 spans 16 amino acids. In DNA form, the CDR3 reads TGCAGTGCTAGAGATGCTAGGGCAGGGGCTTCAAACACCATATATTTT. Protein product: CSARDARAGASNTIYF.

The chain recombines TRBV7-8 with TRBJ1-2; D gene ambiguous. Germline CDR1 reads SGHVS; CDR2 reads FQNEAQ. Deletions cut 2 bases from V and 3 bases from J, with 10 bases between. This CDR3 contains 14 residues. CDR3 loop: CASSLRSGDYGYTF. In DNA form, the CDR3 reads TGTGCCAGCAGCTTACGATCAGGTGACTATGGCTACACCTTC.

In this sample, this clonotype turned up once. The chain joins TRBV7-9 to TRBJ1-1; 9 bases match TRBD1. This CDR3 spans 13 amino acids. In germline, CDR1 is SEHNR, CDR2 FQNEAQ (reference sequence). With V trimmed by 1 base and J by 12 bases, 6 bases remained unmatched. The CDR3 is CASSLEGDRATFF. CDR3 DNA: TGTGCCAGCAGCTTAGAGGGGGACAGGGCAACTTTCTTT.

The CDR3 nucleotides read TGTGCCAGCAGTGCCCCAGGGGGGGGGACTGAAGCTTTCTTT. As protein: CASSAPGGGTEAFF. The chain employs TRBV25-1 and TRBJ1-1; 7 bases map to TRBD1. The CDR3 runs 14 residues. Germline assignment: CDR1 MGHDK and CDR2 SYGVNS. The junction had 7 bases not matched to a gene; V was cut back by 4 bases and J by 5 bases.

The rearrangement joins TRBV29-1 to TRBJ1-1, with D possibly matching TRBD1 (6 bases). The CDR3 extends over 14 amino acids. V was shortened by 6 bases and J by 3 bases, with 17 bases between the two germline ends. Germline V gene sequence: CDR1 SQVTM, CDR2 ANQGSEA. The chain's CDR3 is CSVAQGGEYTEAFF. In DNA, the CDR3 is TGCAGCGTCGCACAGGGAGGAGAGTACACTGAAGCTTTCTTT.

This chain uses TRBV11-1 with TRBJ1-1; 8 nucleotides line up with TRBD1. The CDR3 totals 14 residues. V shed 5 bases, J shed 1 base, and the junction held 3 bases outside the gene matches. Germline values: CDR1 SGHAT, CDR2 FQDESV (reference sequence). Here the CDR3 DNA reads TGTGCCAGCAGCCCGGACAGGGAGAACACTGAAGCTTTCTTT. It translates to CASSPDRENTEAFF.

This chain uses TRBV12-3 or TRBV12-4 with TRBJ2-6; no definite D call. Trimming pared 2 bases from V and 2 bases from J, leaving 4 bases between. The CDR3 has 14 amino acids. DNA for the CDR3: TGTGCCAGCAGTTTAATAGCTGGGGCCAACGTCCTGACTTTC. This translates into CASSLIAGANVLTF.

This clonotype appeared once. The junction and the germline gene differ at one end; a read error may be behind it. J is TRBJ2-7 and V is TRBV20-1, with D perhaps matching TRBD2 (5 bases). The CDR3 is 11 residues long. CDR1 DFQATT and CDR2 SNEGSKA come from the germline V gene (reference sequence). CDR3 loop: CSANPLGELNF. The CDR3 nucleotides are TGCAGTGCTAACCCACTAGGCGAATTGAACTTC.

The chain recombines TRBV27 with TRBJ2-3; 12 bases match TRBD1. Germline trimming cut 5 bases from V and 6 bases from J; bases unmatched to any gene: 6. CDR3 length equals 15 residues. Germline-derived CDR1 and CDR2 are MNHEY and SMNVEV (reference sequence). CDR3 protein: CASSPGTGGADTQYF. CDR3 DNA: TGTGCCAGCAGTCCCGGGACAGGGGGCGCGGATACGCAGTATTTT.

The gene calls are TRBV5-4 and TRBJ2-1; D gene unclear. V lost 2 bases, J lost 6 bases, and 15 bases lay in between. This CDR3 has 15 amino acids. Germline CDR1 is SGHNT and CDR2 is YYREEE (reference sequence). CDR3 bases: TGTGCCAGCAGCTTCATCGATTTTCTAATCAATGAGCAGTTCTTC. Translated, it gives CASSFIDFLINEQFF.

The chain employs TRBV18 and TRBJ2-7, with 11 bases identical to TRBD2. There are 15 residues in the CDR3. J lost 3 bases, V lost 6 bases, and 7 bases had no gene match. The V gene's germline CDR1 is KGHSH and CDR2 LQKENI. The CDR3 sequence is CASSLGLAEGYEQYF. CDR3 sequence (DNA): TGTGCCAGCTCGTTGGGACTAGCGGAGGGCTACGAGCAGTACTTC.

The chain combines TRBV6-5 with TRBJ1-2; TRBD1 is a possible D gene (5 bases). Germline V CDR1 and CDR2: MNHEY, SVGAGI. This CDR3 comprises 14 residues. Trimming took 6 bases from V and 0 from J, leaving 11 bases between them. The CDR3 sequence is CASSLRQPNYGYTF. The CDR3 DNA reads TGTGCCAGCAGCCTCCGACAGCCTAACTATGGCTACACCTTC.

This chain joins TRBV30 and TRBJ1-5; D remains unclear. The germline gives CDR1 GTSNPN, CDR2 SVGIG (reference sequence). Trimming stripped 5 bases from V and 3 bases from J, with 11 bases between. CDR3 length: 13 amino acids. CDR3 bases: TGTGCCTGGCGACCTCAGGCCAATCAGCCCCAGCATTTT. It is translated as CAWRPQANQPQHF.